This T cell receptor beta chain emerged from a study of blood T cells in healthy people across ages (dated by TCRdb to about 2015). General notes on the study: In model experiments, roughly one uniquely barcoded TCR beta cDNA molecule per two T cells was captured by template switching. For two donors (one aged 18 to 29 and one aged 80 or older), the study analyzed two additional independent replicas of 1 million unique cDNA reads from the same blood draw. Age-related changes in TCR beta repertoire diversity were measured in the study by deep sequencing normalized with unique cDNA molecular identifiers. Donors were grouped into four age groups: young (average approximately 16 years), middle-aged (39), aged (around 60) and long-lived (less than 85). To avoid experimental bias, donors of different ages were randomly spread across the sequencing lanes.

The junction carries 9 bases between V and J, which are trimmed by 5 bases and 2 bases respectively. The CDR3 has 13 amino acids, counting the end cysteine and phenylalanine. Only the CDR3 DNA is retained, 39 bases long and in frame from the first base. As encoded in the germline V gene (reference sequence), CDR1 is PRHDT while CDR2 is FYEKMQ. The donors were 40 or so Caucasian individuals from Russia, aged roughly 6 to 90 years, who were systemically healthy. About 9.8 milliliters of peripheral blood were drawn from each donor into EDTA-treated Vacutainer tubes. PBMCs were isolated by Ficoll-Paque density-gradient centrifugation, with at least 6 million obtained per sample. Total RNA was extracted from PBMCs with Trizol reagent, with at least 6 micrograms obtained per sample. For every donor, an aliquot of PBMCs went through flow cytometry to measure the percentages of naive CD45RAhigh/CD27high T cells.

Remarks on this clonotype: Its antigen remains undetermined. Nothing much larger sits one base from this clone, and base qualities are not available.

To prepare the library, 5' RACE was applied. TCRdb lists the instrument as Illumina HiSeq 2500. The second PCR ran for roughly 7 to 12 cycles and used a J-beta primer mix along with a sample-barcoded 5' primer. A template-switch 5' adaptor carrying 12 random nucleotides introduced a unique molecular identifier onto each TCR beta cDNA molecule. Each sample yielded at least 3 million CDR3-containing paired-end reads. The Mint cDNA synthesis kit, primed by a TRBC-specific oligonucleotide, was used to synthesize first-strand cDNA from all RNA. All cDNA was treated with uracil-DNA glycosylase and then went through a first 18-cycle PCR with the universal primers M1SS and BC2_uni_R. In the paper's pipeline: Each sample was normalized by randomly selecting 1 million high-quality reads, each carrying a distinct molecular identifier. Instead of being binned into consensus sequences, reads with shared molecular identifiers were discarded. MiTCR, run with a Q25 quality threshold and the strictest error-elimination algorithm, handled CDR3 identification, clonotype clustering and error correction. A nonparametric unseen species model with Euler transformation was used to estimate a lower bound on total TCR beta diversity. TCRdb redid the processing of the public reads, applying fastp at Q25 and MiXCR, and retained in-frame beta chains. All rows with the same CDR3 protein become a single entry with the most common DNA and genes. Clone size and V and J calls follow TCRdb, not the original study. The sample contains 700,000 or so distinct CDR3 sequences, about 20% of them found a single time. Clones ranked in the top ten supply approximately 20% of the sample.

What the work shows at the level of the full study, not this receptor alone: Observed TCR beta diversity correlated strongly with the percentage of naive T cells measured by flow cytometry. Estimates of total diversity based on one million sequenced T cells were considered lower bounds and underestimates. Because the CMV infection status of the donors was unknown, age-related changes in expanded clonotypes may potentially have been confounded. Observed TCR beta diversity per million T cells fell roughly linearly with age, and a significant reduction was already apparent by age roughly 40. The long-lived group showed more naive CD4+ T cells, fewer expanded clones and increased TCR diversity than the aged group, suggesting age selection. Bulk unsorted PBMC profiling prevented conclusive comparison of naive and antigen-experienced compartments.

The sequenced sample consisted of blood. The chain was built from TRBV13 and TRBJ2-5; there is no confident call for the D gene. The TCR was taken from a man between 65 and 79 years old in good health. The sequenced DNA: TGTGCCAGCAGCCCAGCAGATCAAGAGACCCAGTACTTC. Its product reads: CASSPADQETQYF.